The 8 T cell receptor beta chains below come from one sample, sequenced in a study of blood T cell repertoires in COVID-19. Clones were sequenced by immunoSEQ multiplex PCR, and TCRdb holds only the in-frame ones, with some missing. The repertoire holds some 110,000 clones, with roughly nine tenths as singletons. Sequencing was done on a sample of peripheral blood. These receptors all come from a man between 65 and 79 years old who had recovered from COVID-19.

The V and J genes are TRBV14 and TRBJ2-7; 7 bases agree with TRBD2. CDR1 and CDR2 from the germline V gene are SGHDN and FVKESK. The CDR3 has 15 residues. V gave up 3 bases and J gave up 6 bases; unmatched junction bases: 11. The CDR3 here is CASSHRLAALSEQYF. For the CDR3, the DNA is TGTGCCAGCAGCCACCGGCTAGCGGCGTTGAGCGAGCAGTACTTC.

The V call is TRBV24-1, the J call TRBJ2-7; 8 nucleotides match TRBD1. The germline V gene encodes CDR1 KGHDR and CDR2 SFDVKD. Trimming at V came to 3 bases and at J to 2 bases, leaving 5 bases not matched to a gene. The CDR3 contains 15 residues. CDR3: CATSDKQGETYEQYF. The DNA of the CDR3 is TGTGCCACCAGTGATAAACAGGGGGAAACCTACGAGCAGTACTTC.

The chain combines TRBV5-1 with TRBJ2-7; TRBD1 matches 9 bases. V shed 3 bases and J 5 bases; nucleotides not matched to a gene: 6. The CDR3 spans 14 residues. The germline V gene has CDR1 SGHRS and CDR2 YFSETQ. The CDR3 region is CASSSGQGNDEQYF. In DNA, the CDR3 is TGCGCCAGCAGCTCCGGACAGGGGAATGACGAGCAGTACTTC.

This clone has just a few counts. The J gene is TRBJ2-1, the V gene TRBV2, with 12 bases lining up with TRBD1. Trimming took 8 bases from V and 6 from J; bases not matched to a gene: 5. The CDR3 covers 14 residues. CDR1 and CDR2 (germline): SNHLY, FYNNEI. The CDR3 here is CASAGQGARNEQFF. The DNA for the CDR3 is TGTGCCAGCGCGGGACAGGGGGCGCGCAATGAGCAGTTCTTC.

This clone appeared a single time. This chain uses TRBV28 with TRBJ1-2, with a weak D call TRBD1 (5 bases). The V gene's germline CDR1 is MDHEN and CDR2 SYDVKM. The germline V and J ends were trimmed by 2 bases and 0 bases, with 10 bases remaining between them. This CDR3 is 15 amino acids long. DNA of the CDR3: TGTGCCAGCAGTTTAGGGGCAGGAGCTAACTATGGCTACACCTTC. Encoded protein: CASSLGAGANYGYTF.

This clone was detected only a few times. The chain recombines TRBV9 with TRBJ1-1; a weak D match, TRBD1 (6 bases). This CDR3 has 16 amino acids. The germline V gene encodes CDR1 SGDLS and CDR2 YYNGEE. V lost 4 bases, J lost 1 base, and 17 bases lay in between. CDR3 region: CASSRSPGASNTEAFF. In DNA form, the CDR3 reads TGTGCCAGCAGCCGCTCCCCAGGGGCCTCGAACACTGAAGCTTTCTTT.

The rearrangement links TRBV6-4 to TRBJ1-5, with 8 nucleotides matching TRBD1. Per germline, CDR1 MRHNA and CDR2 SNTAGT. The CDR3 extends over 14 amino acids. Unmatched junction bases numbered 5, after V lost 4 bases and J lost 6 bases. The CDR3 spells CASSATGGAQPQHF. The CDR3 coding sequence is TGTGCCAGCAGTGCTACAGGGGGGGCTCAGCCCCAGCATTTT.

This chain uses TRBV18 with TRBJ2-5, with D possibly TRBD1 on 5 matching bases. Germline V gives CDR1 KGHSH, CDR2 LQKENI. The CDR3 extends over 16 amino acids. Trimming cost V 3 bases and J 4 bases, with 18 bases left between them. CDR3 sequence reads: CASSPAQGTLGETQYF. The CDR3 nucleotides read TGTGCCAGCTCACCTGCCCAGGGAACATTGGGAGAGACCCAGTACTTC.